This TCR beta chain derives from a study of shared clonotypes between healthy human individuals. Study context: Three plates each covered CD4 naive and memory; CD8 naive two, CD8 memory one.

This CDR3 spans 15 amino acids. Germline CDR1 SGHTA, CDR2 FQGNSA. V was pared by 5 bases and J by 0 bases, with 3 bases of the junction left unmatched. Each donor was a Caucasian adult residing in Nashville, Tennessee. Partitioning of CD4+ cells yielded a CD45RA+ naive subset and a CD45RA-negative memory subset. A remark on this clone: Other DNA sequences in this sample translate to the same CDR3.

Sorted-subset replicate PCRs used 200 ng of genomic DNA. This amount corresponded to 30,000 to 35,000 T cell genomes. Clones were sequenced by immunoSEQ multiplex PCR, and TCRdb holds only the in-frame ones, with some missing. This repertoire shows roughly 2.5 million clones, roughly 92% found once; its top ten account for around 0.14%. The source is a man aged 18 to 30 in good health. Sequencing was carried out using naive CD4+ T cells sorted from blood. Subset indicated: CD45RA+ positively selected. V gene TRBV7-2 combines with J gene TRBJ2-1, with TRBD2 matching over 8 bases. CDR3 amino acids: CASSPTSGSYNEQFF. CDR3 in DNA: TGTGCCAGCAGCCCAACTAGCGGCTCCTACAATGAGCAGTTCTTC.